Following are 20 T cell receptor beta chains from one sample sequenced in a study of glioma-infiltrating T cells after dendritic cell vaccination. The assay was immunoSEQ multiplex PCR, and TCRdb's table has in-frame clones only and misses some. Among approximately 50,000 clones, about 85% were seen once, and the ten largest hold about 9%. Time point reported: after dendritic cell vaccination, including at tumor progression/relapse. Specimen: blood, collected after dendritic cell vaccination. The receptors shown here come from a human donor with glioblastoma.

This clone was observed a single time. The genes are TRBV5-1 and TRBJ2-1; D is uncertain. This CDR3 comprises 14 residues. Trimming shortened V by 4 bases and J by 4 bases, and 12 bases separated the two germline ends. Germline V gene lookup returns CDR1 SGHRS and CDR2 YFSETQ. For the CDR3, the DNA is TGCGCCAGCAGCCCCCTTCCGGAGTACAATGAGCAGTTCTTC. As protein: CASSPLPEYNEQFF.

The count of this clone is one. The rearrangement joins TRBV27 to TRBJ1-2; D may be TRBD1 (6 bases). Trimming left V 6 bases short and J 0 bases short, with 8 bases between. The CDR3 runs to 13 residues. Germline CDR1 MNHEY, CDR2 SMNVEV (reference sequence). CDR3 loop: CASSNRANYGYTF. CDR3 in DNA: TGTGCCAGCAGCAACAGGGCTAACTATGGCTACACCTTC.

This rearrangement joins TRBV10-2 to TRBJ2-3; 10 nucleotides align to TRBD2. This CDR3 is built from 16 residues. Trimming removed 3 bases from V and 4 bases from J; junction bases left unmatched: 7. Germline assignment: CDR1 WSHSY and CDR2 SAAADI. CDR3: CASSELVAGGPDTQYF. DNA of the CDR3: TGCGCCAGCAGTGAATTGGTAGCGGGGGGTCCAGATACGCAGTATTTT.

This clone is categorized as medium-sized (0.01 to 0.1%). The V gene is TRBV4-1, the J gene TRBJ1-1; perhaps TRBD1 as D (6 bases). Germline CDR1 reads MGHRA; CDR2 reads YSYEKL. V was shortened by 2 bases and J by 6 bases, with 7 bases between the two germline ends. The CDR3 runs 12 residues. The DNA for the CDR3 is TGCGCCAGCAGCCAAAACAGGGCTGAAGCTTTCTTT. Residues: CASSQNRAEAFF.

V gene TRBV7-2 combines with J gene TRBJ1-2, with no clear D. The V end lost 4 bases, the J end lost 3 bases, and 12 bases lay between the germline ends. Looked up from germline, CDR1 is SGHTA and CDR2 is FQGNSA. This CDR3 is 14 amino acids long. CDR3 in DNA: TGTGCCAGCAGCTACCTCGGGAGGGACTATGGCTACACCTTC. Translated: CASSYLGRDYGYTF.

The chain links TRBV14 to TRBJ2-1; TRBD1 matches at 9 bases. Germline values: CDR1 SGHDN, CDR2 FVKESK. V gave up 0 bases and J gave up 3 bases; unmatched junction bases: 9. CDR3 size: 18 residues. The CDR3 DNA reads as TGTGCCAGCAGCCAAGACTACGGGACAGGGTACTTCTACAATGAGCAGTTCTTC. As protein: CASSQDYGTGYFYNEQFF.

The J gene is TRBJ1-2, the V gene TRBV7-6; D gene ambiguous. This CDR3 is 14 amino acids long. The V gene's germline CDR1 is SGHVS and CDR2 FNYEAQ. Deletions cut 5 bases from V and 3 bases from J, with 13 bases between. The CDR3 DNA reads as TGTGCCAGCAGCCTAGGTGGCCTAGACTATGGCTACACCTTC. This translates into CASSLGGLDYGYTF.

The rearrangement uses TRBV4-1 and TRBJ2-7; D gene uncertain. Germline V lookup: CDR1 MGHRA, CDR2 YSYEKL. V lost 4 bases, J lost 7 bases, and 14 bases lay in between. This CDR3 contains 13 residues. CDR3 loop: CASSPMSLEEQYF. CDR3 DNA sequence: TGCGCCAGCAGCCCAATGTCCCTAGAGGAGCAGTACTTC.

This clone was observed a single time. The J gene is TRBJ1-2, the V gene TRBV28; weak D call: TRBD1 (6 bases). Trimming removed 8 bases at V and 7 bases at J, with 14 bases between. The CDR3 is 12 amino acids. Germline-derived CDR1 and CDR2 are MDHEN and SYDVKM. CDR3 nucleotide sequence: TGTGCCAGCTACCGGGGGGGCCGTGGCTACACCTTC. It codes for CASYRGGRGYTF.

This sequence joins TRBV13 and TRBJ1-5, with D maybe TRBD1 (6 bases). Looked up from germline, CDR1 is PRHDT and CDR2 is FYEKMQ (reference sequence). This CDR3 is 14 amino acids long. V was clipped by 5 bases and J by 1 base, with 9 bases between them. As DNA, the CDR3 is TGTGCCAGCAGCATACAGGGCAGCAATCAGCCCCAGCATTTT. Translating gives CASSIQGSNQPQHF. The entire variable domain, with the rest obtained from reference TRBV13 and TRBJ1-5, is as follows: AAGVIQSPRHLIKEKRETATLKCYPIPRHDTVYWYQQGPGQDPQFLISFYEKMQSDKGSIPDRFSAQQFSDYHSELNMSSLELGDSALYFCASSIQGSNQPQHFGDGTRLSIL.

The chain links TRBV9 to TRBJ1-2; D is undetermined. Germline lookup yields CDR1 SGDLS and CDR2 YYNGEE. V was cut by 0 bases and J by 9 bases, with 12 bases left in between. This CDR3 region has 13 residues. The CDR3 sequence: CASSVGGDSSYTF. For the CDR3, the DNA is TGTGCCAGCAGCGTAGGGGGAGATTCCAGCTACACCTTC.

The chain joins TRBV30 to TRBJ1-6; D unresolved. The CDR3 has 14 amino acids. Germline lookup yields CDR1 GTSNPN and CDR2 SVGIG (reference sequence). Trimming removed 0 bases at V and 6 bases at J, with 9 bases between. DNA for the CDR3: TGTGCCTGGAGTGTACAGAGATTTAATTCACCCCTCCACTTT. Protein: CAWSVQRFNSPLHF.

This sequence joins TRBV15 and TRBJ2-7; D gene uncertain. Germline V gene sequence: CDR1 LNHNV, CDR2 YYDKDF (reference sequence). V was trimmed by 1 base and J by 3 bases, leaving 7 bases between them. The CDR3 consists of 13 residues. CDR3 nucleotide sequence: TGTGCCACCAGCAGAGGGCAGAACTACGAGCAGTACTTC. It yields the protein CATSRGQNYEQYF.

As regards this clone: The identical CDR3 is also encoded by other nucleotide sequences in the sample. The chain has TRBV14 and TRBJ1-6; no reliable D call. Germline V gene lookup returns CDR1 SGHDN and CDR2 FVKESK. The CDR3 runs 16 residues. V was pared by 2 bases and J by 7 bases, with 15 bases between. The CDR3 DNA sequence: TGTGCCAGCAGCCAAAGGACTGGCGGGAGCAATTCACCCCTCCACTTT. Amino acids: CASSQRTGGSNSPLHF.

The rearrangement links TRBV28 to TRBJ2-3, with TRBD2 matching over 9 bases. With 6 bases clipped from V and 5 bases from J, the junction kept 6 bases outside the gene matches. The CDR3 contains 14 residues. The V gene's germline CDR1 is MDHEN and CDR2 SYDVKM. The CDR3 protein is CASRRGGVGDTQYF. CDR3 coding DNA: TGTGCCAGCAGGCGGGGGGGCGTTGGAGATACGCAGTATTTT.

J is TRBJ2-5 and V is TRBV18; 8 nucleotides align to TRBD1. Trimming at V came to 4 bases and at J to 2 bases, leaving 6 bases not matched to a gene. CDR3 size: 15 residues. Germline V gives CDR1 KGHSH, CDR2 LQKENI. CDR3 residues: CASSRTGLLQETQYF. CDR3 nucleotides: TGTGCCAGCTCACGGACAGGGTTGCTACAAGAGACCCAGTACTTC. The full variable domain, rest sourced from reference TRBV18 and TRBJ2-5, is NAGVMQNPRHLVRRRGQEARLRCSPMKGHSHVYWYRQLPEEGLKFMVYLQKENIIDESGMPKERFSAEFPKEGPSILRIQQVVRGDSAAYFCASSRTGLLQETQYFGPGTRLLVL.

This chain links TRBV5-1 with TRBJ1-3, with D tentatively TRBD1 (5 bases). Germline V gene data show CDR1 as SGHRS and CDR2 as YFSETQ. The V end lost 4 bases, the J end lost 4 bases, and 24 bases lay between the germline ends. CDR3 length equals 18 residues. The CDR3 spells CASSPTGGGPRFGNTIYF. As DNA, the CDR3 is TGCGCCAGCAGCCCCACGGGGGGTGGCCCTCGGTTCGGAAACACCATATATTTT.

The CDR3 region is CASSLIRGPRYGYTF. Here the CDR3 DNA reads TGTGCCAGCAGCTTAATCAGGGGCCCCCGCTATGGCTACACCTTC. This chain connects TRBV7-2 to TRBJ1-2; tentatively, D is TRBD1 (6 bases). Trimming took 2 bases from V and 4 from J, leaving 14 bases between them. Per germline, CDR1 SGHTA and CDR2 FQGNSA. This CDR3 is 15 amino acids long. Full variable domain (outside the CDR3, taken from reference TRBV7-2 and TRBJ1-2): GAGVSQSPSNKVTEKGKDVELRCDPISGHTALYWYRQSLGQGLEFLIYFQGNSAPDKSGLPSDRFSAERTGGSVSTLTIQRTQQEDSAVYLCASSLIRGPRYGYTFGSGTRLTVV.

This clone came up once. The V gene is TRBV5-8, the J gene TRBJ1-1; possibly TRBD1 for D (6 bases). CDR1 SGHTS and CDR2 YDEGEE come from the germline V gene. This CDR3 region has 13 residues. Trimming took 4 bases from V and 12 from J, leaving 19 bases between them. DNA for the CDR3: TGTGCCAGCAGCAGGACGGACAGATTTTCAACTTTCTTT. Protein sequence: CASSRTDRFSTFF.

This chain links TRBV10-3 with TRBJ2-2; 10 nucleotides align to TRBD1. V was pared by 3 bases and J by 7 bases, with 8 bases of the junction left unmatched. CDR3 length equals 16 residues. Germline CDR1 ENHRY, CDR2 SYGVKD. Written as DNA, the CDR3 is TGTGCCATCAGTGATAAAAGAGGGACAGGGGACGGGGAGCTGTTTTTT. Its protein product is CAISDKRGTGDGELFF.